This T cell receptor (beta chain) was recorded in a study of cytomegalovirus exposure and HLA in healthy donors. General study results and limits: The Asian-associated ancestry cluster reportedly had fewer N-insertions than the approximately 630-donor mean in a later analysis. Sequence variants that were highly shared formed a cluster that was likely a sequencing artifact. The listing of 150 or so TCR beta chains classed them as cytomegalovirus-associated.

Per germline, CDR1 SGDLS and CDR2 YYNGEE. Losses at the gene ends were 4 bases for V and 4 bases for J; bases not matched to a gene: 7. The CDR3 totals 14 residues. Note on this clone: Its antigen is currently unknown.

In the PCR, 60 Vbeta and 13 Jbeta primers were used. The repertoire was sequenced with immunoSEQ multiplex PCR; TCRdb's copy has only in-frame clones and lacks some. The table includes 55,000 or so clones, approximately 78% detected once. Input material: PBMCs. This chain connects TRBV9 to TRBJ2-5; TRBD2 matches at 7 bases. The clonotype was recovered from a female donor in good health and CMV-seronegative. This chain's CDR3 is CASSPRTRGETQYF. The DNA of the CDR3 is TGTGCCAGCAGCCCTCGGACTAGAGGAGAGACCCAGTACTTC.